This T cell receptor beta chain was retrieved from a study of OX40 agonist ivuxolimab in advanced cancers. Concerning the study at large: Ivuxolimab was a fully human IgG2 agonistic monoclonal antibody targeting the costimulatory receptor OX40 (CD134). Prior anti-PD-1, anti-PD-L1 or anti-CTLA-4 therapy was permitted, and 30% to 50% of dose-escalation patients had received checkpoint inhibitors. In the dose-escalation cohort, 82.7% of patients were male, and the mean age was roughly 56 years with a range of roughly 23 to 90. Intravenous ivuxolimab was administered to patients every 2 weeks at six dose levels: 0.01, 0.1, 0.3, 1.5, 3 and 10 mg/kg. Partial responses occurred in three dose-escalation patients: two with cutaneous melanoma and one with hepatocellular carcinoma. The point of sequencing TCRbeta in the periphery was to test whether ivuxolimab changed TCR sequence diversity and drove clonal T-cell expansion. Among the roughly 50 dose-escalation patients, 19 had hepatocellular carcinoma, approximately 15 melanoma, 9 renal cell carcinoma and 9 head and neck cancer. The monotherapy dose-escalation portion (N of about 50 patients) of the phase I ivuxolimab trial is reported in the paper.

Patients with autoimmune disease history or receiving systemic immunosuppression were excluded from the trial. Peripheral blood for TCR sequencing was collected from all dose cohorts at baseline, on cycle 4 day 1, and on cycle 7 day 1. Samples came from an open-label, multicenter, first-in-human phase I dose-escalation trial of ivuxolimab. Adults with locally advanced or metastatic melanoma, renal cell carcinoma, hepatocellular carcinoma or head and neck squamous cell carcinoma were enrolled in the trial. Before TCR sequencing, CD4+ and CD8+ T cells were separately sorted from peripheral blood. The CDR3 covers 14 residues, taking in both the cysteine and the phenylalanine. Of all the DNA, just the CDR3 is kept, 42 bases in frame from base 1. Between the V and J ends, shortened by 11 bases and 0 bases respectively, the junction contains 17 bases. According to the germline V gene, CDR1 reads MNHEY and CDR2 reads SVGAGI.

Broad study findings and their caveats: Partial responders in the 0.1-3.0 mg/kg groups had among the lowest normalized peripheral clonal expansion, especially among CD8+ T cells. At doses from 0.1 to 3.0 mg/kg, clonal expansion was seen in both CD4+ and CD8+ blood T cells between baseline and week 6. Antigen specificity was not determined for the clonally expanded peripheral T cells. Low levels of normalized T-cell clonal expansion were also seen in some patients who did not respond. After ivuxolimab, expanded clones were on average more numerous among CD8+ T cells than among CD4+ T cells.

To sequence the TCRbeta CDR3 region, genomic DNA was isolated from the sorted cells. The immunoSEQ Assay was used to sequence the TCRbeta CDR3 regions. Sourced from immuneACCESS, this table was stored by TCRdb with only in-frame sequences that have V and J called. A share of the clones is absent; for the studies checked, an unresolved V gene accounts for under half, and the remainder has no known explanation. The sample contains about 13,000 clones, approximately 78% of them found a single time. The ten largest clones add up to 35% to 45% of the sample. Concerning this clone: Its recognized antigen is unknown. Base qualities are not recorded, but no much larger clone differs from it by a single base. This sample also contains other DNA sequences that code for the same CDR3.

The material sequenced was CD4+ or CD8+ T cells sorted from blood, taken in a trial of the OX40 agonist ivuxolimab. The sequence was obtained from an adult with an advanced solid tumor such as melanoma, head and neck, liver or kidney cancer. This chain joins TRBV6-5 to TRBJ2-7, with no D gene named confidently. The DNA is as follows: TGTGCCGCTGGTAGGACCCATAGCTCCTACGAGCAGTACTTC. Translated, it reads CAAGRTHSSYEQYF.